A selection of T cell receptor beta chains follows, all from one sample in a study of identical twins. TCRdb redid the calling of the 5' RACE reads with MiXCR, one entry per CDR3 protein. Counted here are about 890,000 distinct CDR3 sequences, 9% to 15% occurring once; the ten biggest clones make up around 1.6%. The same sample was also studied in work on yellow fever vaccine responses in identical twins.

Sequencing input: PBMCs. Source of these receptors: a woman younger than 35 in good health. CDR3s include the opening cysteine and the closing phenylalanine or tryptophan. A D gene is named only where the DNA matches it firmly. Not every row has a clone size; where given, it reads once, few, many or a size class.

CASSLRGPGQGGANVLTF	TGTGCCAGCAGCTTGAGGGGGCCTGGACAAGGAGGGGCCAACGTCCTGACTTTC	TRBV5-6	TRBJ2-6	NA	TRBD1
CASSLTGGYYEQYF	TGTGCCAGCAGCCTGACAGGGGGCTATTACGAGCAGTACTTC	TRBV27	TRBJ2-7	NA	TRBD1
CSARPISVRRDNEQFF	TGCAGTGCTAGACCTATCTCGGTAAGGAGAGACAATGAGCAGTTCTTC	TRBV20-1	TRBJ2-1	NA	NA
CASSEIQGPSSYNEQFF	TGTGCCAGCAGTGAAATCCAGGGACCAAGCTCCTACAATGAGCAGTTCTTC	TRBV6-1	TRBJ2-1	few	NA
CASSLSGWMPGELFF	TGTGCCAGCAGTTTATCAGGGTGGATGCCCGGGGAGCTGTTTTTT	TRBV27	TRBJ2-2	NA	NA
CASSPDRVHTEAFF	TGTGCCAGCAGCCCCGACAGGGTTCACACTGAAGCTTTCTTT	TRBV7-8	TRBJ1-1	NA	TRBD1
CSARGLGEETQYF	TGCAGTGCTAGGGGGCTAGGGGAGGAGACCCAGTACTTC	TRBV20-1	TRBJ2-5	NA	NA
CASSELTGGGTEAFF	TGTGCCAGCAGCGAACTTACAGGGGGGGGCACTGAAGCTTTCTTT	TRBV4-2	TRBJ1-1	few	TRBD1
CASRGSGAKNIQYF	TGTGCCAGCAGGGGTAGCGGGGCCAAAAACATTCAGTACTTC	TRBV6-1	TRBJ2-4	few	TRBD2
CASSTGTGTVRQPQHF	TGTGCCAGCAGCACCGGGACAGGGACCGTCAGGCAGCCCCAGCATTTT	TRBV6-6	TRBJ1-5	few	TRBD1
CATSRDFGTGKLRGNQPQHF	TGTGCCACCAGCAGAGACTTTGGGACAGGGAAGTTGAGAGGCAATCAGCCCCAGCATTTT	TRBV15	TRBJ1-5	few	TRBD1
CASSLRGSDYEQYF	TGTGCCAGCAGCTTACGGGGGAGTGACTACGAGCAGTACTTC	TRBV11-2	TRBJ2-7	few	NA
CASSEAGRDFSYEQYF	TGTGCCAGCAGTGAAGCCGGGCGGGATTTCTCCTACGAGCAGTACTTC	TRBV2	TRBJ2-7	NA	NA
CASSRTASGEKLFF	TGTGCCAGCAGCCGGACAGCCTCAGGGGAAAAACTGTTTTTT	TRBV7-9	TRBJ1-4	NA	NA
CASSQDRLTDTQYF	TGCGCCAGCAGCCAGGACAGGCTCACAGATACGCAGTATTTT	TRBV5-1	TRBJ2-3	many	TRBD1
CATSDPGSIVDEQFF	TGTGCCACCAGTGACCCGGGATCAATCGTAGATGAGCAGTTCTTC	TRBV24-1	TRBJ2-1	NA	NA
CASSLYTAASYNEQFF	TGTGCCAGCAGTTTATATACGGCCGCCTCCTACAATGAGCAGTTCTTC	TRBV28	TRBJ2-1	few	NA
CASSVIRGEQYF	TGTGCCAGCAGTGTGATACGGGGCGAGCAGTACTTC	TRBV27	TRBJ2-7	many	NA
CASSEYGGTSSENEQFF	TGTGCCAGCAGTGAATATGGCGGGACATCCTCCGAGAATGAGCAGTTCTTC	TRBV25-1	TRBJ2-1	few	NA
CASSLALAGAEQYF	TGTGCCAGCAGTTTAGCACTAGCGGGAGCCGAGCAGTACTTC	TRBV28	TRBJ2-7	NA	TRBD2
CSVVGGFNYGYTF	TGCAGCGTTGTAGGCGGGTTTAACTATGGCTACACCTTC	TRBV29-1	TRBJ1-2	NA	NA
CATSAAGITSDEQFF	TGTGCCACCTCAGCCGCCGGGATTACCTCGGATGAGCAGTTCTTC	TRBV28	TRBJ2-1	few	NA
CASSPSSSGRIYEQYF	TGTGCCAGCTCACCATCGAGTAGCGGGAGGATCTACGAGCAGTACTTC	TRBV18	TRBJ2-7	NA	TRBD2
CSASVTGSEAFF	TGCAGTGCTAGTGTGACAGGGAGCGAAGCTTTCTTT	TRBV20-1	TRBJ1-1	few	TRBD1
CASSLAPGVNTGELFF	TGTGCCAGCAGTTTAGCGCCAGGGGTGAACACCGGGGAGCTGTTTTTT	TRBV12-3/TRBV12-4	TRBJ2-2	many	NA
CAISESGEYEQYF	TGTGCCATCAGTGAGTCTGGAGAGTACGAGCAGTACTTC	TRBV10-3	TRBJ2-7	NA	NA
CASSLEGAHETQYF	TGCGCCAGCAGCTTGGAGGGGGCCCATGAGACCCAGTACTTC	TRBV5-1	TRBJ2-5	many	TRBD1
CATSRAKGGNEKLFF	TGTGCCACCAGCAGAGCCAAGGGAGGCAATGAAAAACTGTTTTTT	TRBV15	TRBJ1-4	many	NA
CASSVAIGTETQYF	TGTGCCAGCAGCGTAGCAATAGGGACAGAGACCCAGTACTTC	TRBV9	TRBJ2-5	few	NA
CASRSAGGSYNEQFF	TGTGCCAGCAGATCAGCGGGGGGCTCCTACAATGAGCAGTTCTTC	TRBV11-3	TRBJ2-1	NA	TRBD2
CASNRGSGPGELFF	TGTGCCAGCAATCGCGGGTCTGGTCCCGGGGAGCTGTTTTTT	TRBV6-1	TRBJ2-2	NA	NA
CASNGGNYNEQFF	TGTGCCAGCAACGGGGGCAACTACAATGAGCAGTTCTTC	TRBV2	TRBJ2-1	NA	NA
CAIKQGLEEKLFF	TGTGCCATCAAGCAGGGGTTGGAGGAAAAACTGTTTTTT	TRBV2	TRBJ1-4	few	NA
CASSVLPGTGGNEQFF	TGTGCCAGCAGCGTACTACCGGGGACAGGGGGCAATGAGCAGTTCTTC	TRBV9	TRBJ2-1	NA	TRBD1
CASSRPGTETGPAKNIQYF	TGTGCCAGCAGTCGACCGGGGACGGAAACGGGACCAGCCAAAAACATTCAGTACTTC	TRBV6-4	TRBJ2-4	few	NA
CASRSGGKDQPQHF	TGTGCCAGCAGATCAGGGGGCAAGGATCAGCCCCAGCATTTT	TRBV28	TRBJ1-5	few	TRBD1
CATSDAQGDKYNEQFF	TGTGCCACCAGTGACGCCCAAGGAGACAAATACAATGAGCAGTTCTTC	TRBV24-1	TRBJ2-1	NA	NA
CASSYRGTGGHSEAFF	TGTGCCAGCAGTTACAGGGGGACAGGGGGCCACTCTGAAGCTTTCTTT	TRBV6-5	TRBJ1-1	many	TRBD1
CASSWGLAGVENSYNEQFF	TGTGCCAGCAGCTGGGGACTAGCGGGAGTAGAAAACTCCTACAATGAGCAGTTCTTC	TRBV5-4	TRBJ2-1	few	TRBD2
CASSDKAESSYEQYF	TGTGCCAGCAGTGATAAGGCAGAAAGCTCCTACGAGCAGTACTTC	TRBV25-1	TRBJ2-7	many	NA
CASSAETGNSNQPQHF	TGTGCCAGCAGCGCCGAGACAGGGAACAGCAATCAGCCCCAGCATTTT	TRBV11-2	TRBJ1-5	NA	TRBD1
CASNLDRLASETQYF	TGTGCCAGCAATCTAGACAGGCTCGCGTCGGAGACCCAGTACTTC	TRBV12-3/TRBV12-4	TRBJ2-5	few	NA